A selection of T cell receptor beta chains follows, all from one sample in a study of T-cell reconstitution after alpha-beta-depleted transplantation in children. TCRdb reprocessed the PCR reads via MiXCR and lists one record per CDR3 protein. The sample yields hundreds of thousands of distinct CDR3 sequences, roughly 15% seen once. The material sequenced was PBMCs, mostly from graft donor cells, taken 360 days after TCRalphabeta/CD19-depleted stem cell transplant. Receptors originate from a male patient under 10 years old who had a stem cell transplant for acute lymphoblastic leukemia, so the T cells may come from the graft donor. CDR3s include the opening cysteine and the closing phenylalanine or tryptophan. The D gene is left open where the match is weak. Where a row states a size, it is once, few, many or the class of an expanded clone; other rows omit it.

j_call clone_size v_call d_call cdr3_nt cdr3_aa
TRBJ2-3 - TRBV4-2 - TGTGCCAGCAGCCAAAGTCATGCGTTGGGGATTGATACGCAGTATTTT CASSQSHALGIDTQYF
TRBJ2-5 few TRBV5-1 - TGCGCCAGCAGGGCGTCAGAGACCCAGTACTTC CASRASETQYF
TRBJ2-1 few TRBV29-1 TRBD1 TGCAGCGTTGAATCGGGCCCGGGACAGGGGCTAGGAACCCCTTTCAATGAGCAGTTCTTC CSVESGPGQGLGTPFNEQFF
TRBJ2-5 many TRBV27 TRBD1 TGTGCCAGCTCCAAAGGGGGCGGATTTCAAGAGACCCAGTACTTC CASSKGGGFQETQYF
TRBJ2-7 - TRBV20-1 - TGCAGTGCTAGAAGGACCCCCTACGAGCAGTACTTC CSARRTPYEQYF
TRBJ1-4 few TRBV7-6 - TGTGCCAGCAGCTTAGGGGCAGGCGTCGCAACTAATGAAAAACTGTTTTTT CASSLGAGVATNEKLFF
TRBJ2-1 - TRBV9 - TGTGCCAGCAGCGAGGGTCGTAGCTCCTACAATGAGCAGTTCTTC CASSEGRSSYNEQFF
TRBJ2-7 few TRBV4-3 - TGCGCCAGCAGCCAAGATCGAGCCGGGCGTTCCTACGAGCAGTACTTC CASSQDRAGRSYEQYF
TRBJ2-3 - TRBV10-3 - TGTGCCATCGGCCCCTCAGATACGCAGTATTTT CAIGPSDTQYF
TRBJ2-2 many TRBV28 - TGTGCCAGCAGTTTGGGGCTAGGGAACACCGGGGAGCTGTTTTTT CASSLGLGNTGELFF
TRBJ2-1 - TRBV28 - TGTGCCAGCAGTGCACTGGGGTACTCCTACAATGAGCAGTTCTTC CASSALGYSYNEQFF
TRBJ2-3 - TRBV5-1 TRBD2 TGCGCCAGCAGCTTGGGGACTAGTCCATCTAGCACAGATACGCAGTATTTT CASSLGTSPSSTDTQYF
TRBJ2-3 few TRBV9 - TGTGCCAGCAGCGTACACAGGGCCACAGATACGCAGTATTTT CASSVHRATDTQYF
TRBJ1-2 - TRBV11-2 - TGTGCCAGCAGCTTTTACGGTGGGCCCTATGGCTACACCTTC CASSFYGGPYGYTF
TRBJ2-4 - TRBV15 - TGTGCCACCAGCGGGGGACAAGCGTTAGCCAAAAACATTCAGTACTTC CATSGGQALAKNIQYF
TRBJ2-1 many TRBV3-1 - TGTGCCAGCAGCCCTTGGTGGAGGACCGGGACGGACAATGAGCAGTTCTTC CASSPWWRTGTDNEQFF
TRBJ2-2 - TRBV28 - TGTGCCAGCAGTTTAAGGTGGACTACTAACACCGGGGAGCTGTTTTTT CASSLRWTTNTGELFF
TRBJ2-4 few TRBV27 - TGTGCCAGCCGTAGCCGGGAGACTAATATTCAGTACTTC CASRSRETNIQYF
TRBJ1-1 many TRBV12-3/TRBV12-4 - TGTGCCAGCAGTCTACAGGGATGGGACACACCAAACACTGAAGCTTTCTTT CASSLQGWDTPNTEAFF
TRBJ2-7 few TRBV9 TRBD1 TGTGCCAGCAGCGTCACATGGACAGGGGGTTACGAGCAGTACTTC CASSVTWTGGYEQYF
TRBJ1-1 few TRBV6-2/TRBV6-3 - TGTGCCAGCAGTTACACGGGGAACACTGAAGCTTTCTTT CASSYTGNTEAFF
TRBJ2-5 few TRBV4-1 - TGCGCCAGCAGCCAAGACGTGCTAGGGACCCAGTACTTC CASSQDVLGTQYF
TRBJ2-7 - TRBV6-1 TRBD1 TGTGCCAGCAGTAGGGGGACAGGGCGCGGCGAGCAGTACTTC CASSRGTGRGEQYF
TRBJ2-3 - TRBV12-3/TRBV12-4 - TGTGCCAGCAGGATATCAATATGGGACTCTAAAGACACAGATACGCAGTATTTT CASRISIWDSKDTDTQYF
TRBJ2-5 - TRBV4-3 TRBD1 TGCGCCAGCAGTCCAGGGACAGGGGTCGGGGAGACCCAGTACTTC CASSPGTGVGETQYF
TRBJ1-2 - TRBV6-1 - TGTGCCAGCAGTGATAGAGCAGTTCACTATGGCTACACCTTC CASSDRAVHYGYTF
TRBJ2-5 few TRBV12-3/TRBV12-4 - TGTGCCAGCAGTTTAGACGGGGGCGGGGAGACCCAGTACTTC CASSLDGGGETQYF
TRBJ2-7 - TRBV28 TRBD1 TGTGCCAGCAGTTTATGGGGGACAGGGGCCACCTACGAGCAGTACTTC CASSLWGTGATYEQYF
TRBJ2-3 - TRBV5-6 TRBD2 TGTGCCAGCAGCTTGGAGCGGGAGGGCACAGATACGCAGTATTTT CASSLEREGTDTQYF